Each of the 21 T cell receptor beta chains below was sequenced from the same sample in a study of glioma-infiltrating T cells. Using RNA template, CDR3s of TCR alpha and beta were amplified with iRepertoire arm-PCR. One entry per CDR3 protein results from TCRdb running MiXCR on the multiplex PCR reads. The data contain about 140,000 distinct CDR3 sequences, about 39% of them seen just once; the ten biggest clones take up 20% to 25%. Sequenced: glioma tissue, nonneoplastic brain tissue, or PBMCs (not recorded which). The receptor set was obtained from a human donor with low-grade glioma or glioblastoma, undergoing nonglioma brain surgery, or in good health (not recorded which).

This clonotype occurred a few times. The genes are TRBV27 and TRBJ2-7; TRBD2 matches at 11 bases. From germline, CDR1 is MNHEY and CDR2 SMNVEV (reference sequence). The CDR3 runs 15 residues. Losses at the gene ends were 5 bases for V and 2 bases for J; bases not matched to a gene: 5. CDR3 residues: CASSDGSGGAYEQYF. As DNA, the CDR3 is TGTGCCAGCAGTGACGGTAGCGGGGGGGCCTACGAGCAGTACTTC.

The chain couples TRBV7-2 to TRBJ2-7; D remains ambiguous. Trimming took off 3 bases at V and 4 bases at J, with 16 bases between the two ends. The CDR3 spans 15 residues. Germline V gene sequence: CDR1 SGHTA, CDR2 FQGNSA. In DNA, the CDR3 is TGTGCCAGCAGCTTCTTAGTGGCTCTAAATTACGAGCAGTACTTC. Residues: CASSFLVALNYEQYF.

The CDR3 DNA reads TGTGCCAGCAGCTTAAGGGACAGGGGGAATGGCTACACCTTC. As protein: CASSLRDRGNGYTF. The chain combines TRBV7-2 with TRBJ1-2; TRBD1 matches 11 bases. With V trimmed by 2 bases and J by 6 bases, 2 bases remained unmatched. The CDR3 is 14 residues long. CDR1 and CDR2 (germline): SGHTA, FQGNSA.

The rearrangement links TRBV6-4 to TRBJ2-1; no clear D. Trimming took off 0 bases at V and 4 bases at J, with 7 bases between the two ends. Per germline, CDR1 MRHNA and CDR2 SNTAGT. This CDR3 has 14 residues. The CDR3 region has the DNA TGTGCCAGCAGTGACTCTGGCGAATACAATGAGCAGTTCTTC. Its protein product is CASSDSGEYNEQFF.

A remark on this clonotype: One junction end disagrees with the germline gene, perhaps due to a read error. This sequence joins TRBV28 and TRBJ2-1; TRBD2 aligns across 13 bases. The germline gives CDR1 MDHEN, CDR2 SYDVKM. CDR3 length: 15 residues. Here the CDR3 DNA reads TGTGCCAGCAGCTCCGGGACTAGCGGGATACGTGAGCAGTCCTTC. This sequence encodes CASSSGTSGIREQSF.

This sequence joins TRBV5-1 and TRBJ2-7; TRBD1 aligns across 10 bases. The CDR3 is 14 amino acids. CDR1 SGHRS and CDR2 YFSETQ come from the germline V gene. The junction had 2 bases not matched to a gene; V was cut back by 2 bases and J by 3 bases. This CDR3 reads CASSFGTGVYEQYF. CDR3 coding DNA: TGCGCCAGCAGCTTTGGGACAGGGGTCTACGAGCAGTACTTC.

This chain joins TRBV2 and TRBJ2-5, with D hard to call. Trimming took off 3 bases at V and 1 base at J, with 0 bases between the two ends. CDR3 length equals 11 residues. Germline V gene data show CDR1 as SNHLY and CDR2 as FYNNEI. CDR3 in DNA: TGTGCCAGCAGTGACCAAGAGACCCAGTACTTC. It encodes CASSDQETQYF. Full variable domain (rest looked up from reference TRBV2 and TRBJ2-5): EPEVTQTPSHQVTQMGQEVILRCVPISNHLYFYWYRQILGQKVEFLVSFYNNEISEKSEIFDDQFSVERPDGSNFTLKIRSTKLEDSAMYFCASSDQETQYFGPGTRLLVL.

This clonotype was seen more than once but under ten times. V and J are TRBV28 and TRBJ2-3; 10 bases align to TRBD1. The trim removed 3 bases at V and 3 bases at J, leaving 3 bases unmatched. The CDR3 loop spans 15 amino acids. From germline, CDR1 is MDHEN and CDR2 SYDVKM. The CDR3, as DNA: TGTGCCAGCAGTTTTGGACAGGGGGTGACAGATACGCAGTATTTT. Its translation: CASSFGQGVTDTQYF.

This chain connects TRBV12-3 or TRBV12-4 to TRBJ1-5; D gene unclear. The CDR3 length is 13 residues. The germline V and J ends were trimmed by 5 bases and 3 bases, with 8 bases remaining between them. In DNA form, the CDR3 reads TGTGCCAGCAGTGGGCAGCTCAATCAGCCCCAGCATTTT. Translated, it gives CASSGQLNQPQHF.

A few counts support this clonotype. The chain recombines TRBV14 with TRBJ2-3; TRBD2 is a possible D gene (5 bases). The germline gives CDR1 SGHDN, CDR2 FVKESK. The ends were cut back, 0 bases at V and 2 bases at J, with 9 bases in the middle. The CDR3 contains 15 residues. CDR3 sequence: CASSQESGITDTQYF. CDR3 DNA sequence: TGTGCCAGCAGCCAAGAAAGCGGCATCACAGATACGCAGTATTTT.

The rearrangement uses TRBV28 and TRBJ1-1; D may be TRBD1 (5 bases). Trimming stripped 2 bases from V and 3 bases from J, with 7 bases between. The CDR3 is 13 residues long. Germline loops: CDR1 MDHEN, CDR2 SYDVKM. This CDR3 is CASSLIRDTEAFF. The CDR3, as DNA: TGTGCCAGCAGTTTAATCAGGGACACTGAAGCTTTCTTT.

Regarding this clonotype: One junction end disagrees with the germline gene, perhaps due to a read error. The V and J genes are TRBV12-3 or TRBV12-4 and TRBJ2-1, with 8 bases that match TRBD2. This CDR3 is 14 amino acids long. DNA of the CDR3: TGTGCCAGCAGGAAAGCGGGAGCGATCAATGAGCAGATCTTC. This encodes CASRKAGAINEQIF.

The chain uses TRBV12-3 or TRBV12-4 and TRBJ1-3, with D uncertain. CDR3 size: 14 residues. With 2 bases removed from V and 0 bases from J, the gap between germline ends came to 5 bases. The CDR3 sequence: CASSLQNSGNTIYF. CDR3 coding DNA: TGTGCCAGCAGTTTACAGAACTCTGGAAACACCATATATTTT.

The genes are TRBV3-1 and TRBJ2-7; D uncertain. Deletions cut 0 bases from V and 7 bases from J, with 16 bases between. Germline CDR1 reads LGHDT; CDR2 reads YNNKEL (reference sequence). The CDR3 loop spans 15 amino acids. CDR3 in amino acids: CASSQDPLTYNEQYF. CDR3 nucleotides: TGTGCCAGCAGCCAAGACCCTCTGACCTACAATGAGCAGTACTTC.

The chain links TRBV6-2 or TRBV6-3 to TRBJ2-3; perhaps TRBD2 as D (6 bases). Germline CDR1 MNHEY, CDR2 SVGEGT. The V gene lost 2 bases and the J gene lost 4 bases, with 13 bases spanning the gap. The CDR3 length is 15 residues. The CDR3 reads CASSYGAGSADTQYF. CDR3 bases: TGTGCCAGCAGTTACGGGGCGGGGAGCGCAGATACGCAGTATTTT.

This clonotype has more than one count but fewer than ten. V and J are TRBV7-9 and TRBJ1-1, with 7 bases lining up with TRBD1. Germline CDR1 reads SEHNR; CDR2 reads FQNEAQ (reference sequence). V trimming: 2 bases; J trimming: 2 bases; junction bases outside the gene matches: 5. The CDR3 has 15 amino acids. The CDR3 protein is CASSLRGQSNTEAFF. The CDR3 DNA sequence: TGTGCCAGCAGCTTAAGGGGACAGAGTAACACTGAAGCTTTCTTT.

This clonotype was detected a few times. The rearrangement links TRBV4-1 to TRBJ1-4, with D unresolved. Germline V gene data show CDR1 as MGHRA and CDR2 as YSYEKL. This CDR3 region has 14 residues. The V and J ends lost 0 bases and 4 bases respectively, with 6 bases between them. CDR3 DNA sequence: TGCGCCAGCAGCCAAGACCCTTTTAATGAAAAACTGTTTTTT. It encodes CASSQDPFNEKLFF.

The chain carries TRBV6-6 and TRBJ1-2; D is uncertain. The CDR3 length is 14 residues. Trimming removed 2 bases at V and 0 bases at J, with 7 bases between. The germline gives CDR1 MNHNY, CDR2 SVGAGI (reference sequence). The CDR3 sequence: CASSYLRANYGYTF. CDR3 in DNA: TGTGCCAGCAGTTACCTGAGAGCTAACTATGGCTACACCTTC.

J is TRBJ2-2 and V is TRBV9, with TRBD1 as a possible D gene (5 bases). The ends were cut back, 2 bases at V and 5 bases at J, with 13 bases in the middle. Germline loops: CDR1 SGDLS, CDR2 YYNGEE. The CDR3 sequence is 15 residues long. The CDR3 protein is CASSVDTGGTGELFF. The CDR3 bases are TGTGCCAGCAGCGTGGACACGGGCGGAACCGGGGAGCTGTTTTTT. Full variable domain (rest looked up from reference TRBV9 and TRBJ2-2): DSGVTQTPKHLITATGQRVTLRCSPRSGDLSVYWYQQSLDQGLQFLIQYYNGEERAKGNILERFSAQQFPDLHSELNLSSLELGDSALYFCASSVDTGGTGELFFGEGSRLTVL.

This clonotype has at least ten counts. The genes are TRBV6-2 or TRBV6-3 and TRBJ2-5; unclear D gene. The CDR3 spans 14 residues. The V gene lost 2 bases and the J gene lost 1 base, with 8 bases spanning the gap. Germline CDR1 reads MNHEY; CDR2 reads SVGEGT. The chain's CDR3 is CASSYVTSQETQYF. DNA for the CDR3: TGTGCCAGCAGTTACGTGACTTCCCAAGAGACCCAGTACTTC.

V is TRBV2 and J is TRBJ2-1, with D tentatively TRBD2 (6 bases). The CDR3 extends over 14 amino acids. The V gene's germline CDR1 is SNHLY and CDR2 FYNNEI. Trimming pared 8 bases from V and 2 bases from J, leaving 13 bases between. The CDR3 loop is CASVGGATYNEQFF. In nucleotides, the CDR3 is TGTGCCAGCGTGGGCGGGGCAACCTACAATGAGCAGTTCTTC.